This TCR beta chain was observed in a study of T cell changes during pregnancy in multiple sclerosis. The table came from immunoSEQ multiplex PCR; TCRdb's copy has only in-frame clones and leaves some out. Altogether roughly 63,000 clones are present, 80% to 95% being singletons, with the ten largest covering more than 2%. The germline V gene encodes CDR1 SQVTM and CDR2 ANQGSEA. Trimming removed 6 bases at V and 8 bases at J, with 25 bases between. The CDR3 extends over 15 amino acids. This rearrangement joins TRBV29-1 to TRBJ1-1, with TRBD1 as a possible D gene (6 bases). The TCR sequence derives from a female donor in good health, enrolled as a control in a pregnancy study. The sample in question was peripheral blood, obtained in the second trimester of pregnancy. CDR3 sequence (DNA): TGCAGCGTCCGCCGGACAGACAACACAAGGGAAGAAGCTTTCTTT. Translated, it gives CSVRRTDNTREEAFF.